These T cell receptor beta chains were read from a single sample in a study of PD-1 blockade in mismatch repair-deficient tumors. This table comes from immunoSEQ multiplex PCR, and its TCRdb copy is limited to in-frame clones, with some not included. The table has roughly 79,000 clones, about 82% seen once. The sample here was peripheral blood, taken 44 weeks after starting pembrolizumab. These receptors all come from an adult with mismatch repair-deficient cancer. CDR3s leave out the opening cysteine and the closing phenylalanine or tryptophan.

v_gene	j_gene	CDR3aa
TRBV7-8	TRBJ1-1	ASSALSEAF
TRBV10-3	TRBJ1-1	AIAVGILNTEAF
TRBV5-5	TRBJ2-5	ASSTTPDTYQETQY
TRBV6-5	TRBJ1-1	ASSYGQGFTEAF
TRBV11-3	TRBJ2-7	ASSPRGRDSFYEQY
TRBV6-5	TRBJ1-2	ASRSGANYGYT
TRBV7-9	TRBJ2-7	ASSPFSGGHNEQY
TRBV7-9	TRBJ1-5	ASREQGDRKPQH
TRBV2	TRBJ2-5	ASSPPGPRGGTQY
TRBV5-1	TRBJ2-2	ASTRLADNTGELF
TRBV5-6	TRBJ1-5	ASNRRNQPQH
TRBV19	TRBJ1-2	ASSIGGTSNYGYT
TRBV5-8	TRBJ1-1	ASPSVTEAF
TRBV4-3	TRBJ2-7	ASSQDPGQVVEQY
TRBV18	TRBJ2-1	ASSPPTSSYNEQF
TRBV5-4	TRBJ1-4	ASSLNRAREKLF
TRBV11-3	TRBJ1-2	AERVWESRYGYT
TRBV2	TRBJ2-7	ASLKGYSYEQY
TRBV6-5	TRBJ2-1	ARPGQF
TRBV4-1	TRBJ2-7	ASSRGGGSSYEQY
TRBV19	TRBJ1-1	ASSIAGVLNTEAF
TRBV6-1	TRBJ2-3	ASSELGTGSSDTQY
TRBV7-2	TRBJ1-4	ASSRRLQGSPNEKLF
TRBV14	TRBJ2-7	ASSIQGLGYEQY
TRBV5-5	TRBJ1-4	ASRLGLNEKLF
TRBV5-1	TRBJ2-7	ASSRDSHGDEQY
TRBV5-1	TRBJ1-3	ASSLAEGGSSGNTIY
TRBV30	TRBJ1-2	AWSVGGGSGYT
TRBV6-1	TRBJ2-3	ASTSGLATDTQY
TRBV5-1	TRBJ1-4	ASSLGQNEKLF
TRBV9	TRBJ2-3	ASSERTSGGNTDTQY
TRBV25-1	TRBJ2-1	ASSVVDEQF
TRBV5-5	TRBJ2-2	ASSLVRGLAGSTGELF
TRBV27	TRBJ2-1	ASSSLPAGIGDEQF
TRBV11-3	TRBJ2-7	ASSLLVGTTYEQY
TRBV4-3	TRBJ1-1	ASSQTRNTEAF